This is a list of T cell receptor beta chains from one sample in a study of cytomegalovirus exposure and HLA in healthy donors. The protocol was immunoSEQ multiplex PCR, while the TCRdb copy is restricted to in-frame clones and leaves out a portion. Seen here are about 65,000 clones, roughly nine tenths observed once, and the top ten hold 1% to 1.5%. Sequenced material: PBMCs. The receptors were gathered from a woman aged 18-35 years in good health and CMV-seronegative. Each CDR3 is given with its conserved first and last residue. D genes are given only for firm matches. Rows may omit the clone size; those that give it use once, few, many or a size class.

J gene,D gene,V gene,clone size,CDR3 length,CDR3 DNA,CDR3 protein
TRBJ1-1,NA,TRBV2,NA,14,TGTGCCAGCAGTTCCAACAGGGCAAACACTGAAGCTTTCTTT,CASSSNRANTEAFF
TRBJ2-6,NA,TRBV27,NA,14,TGTGCCAGCAGTCCGCCGGGAGGGGCCAACGTCCTGACTTTC,CASSPPGGANVLTF
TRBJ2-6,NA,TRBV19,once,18,TGTGCCAGTAGTTTACAGGGTCGGACCGTCTCTGGGGCCAACGTCCTGACTTTC,CASSLQGRTVSGANVLTF
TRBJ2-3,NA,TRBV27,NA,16,TGTGCCAGCAGTTTCGGACGAGCGGGTTTTACAGATACGCAGTATTTT,CASSFGRAGFTDTQYF
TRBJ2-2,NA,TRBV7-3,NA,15,TGTGCCAGCAGCCCTGGGGCGCAGAACACCGGGGAGCTGTTTTTT,CASSPGAQNTGELFF
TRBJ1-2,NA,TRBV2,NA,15,TGTGCCAGCAAACCGGGGCCGCCGAGGGGGTATGGCTACACCTTC,CASKPGPPRGYGYTF
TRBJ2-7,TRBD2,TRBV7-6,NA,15,TGTGCCAGCAGCTTAGGGGCGGGAGGGTTAGTCGAGCAGTACTTC,CASSLGAGGLVEQYF
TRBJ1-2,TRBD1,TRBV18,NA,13,TGTGCCAGCTCACCGGGACAGGCTTATGGCTACACCTTC,CASSPGQAYGYTF
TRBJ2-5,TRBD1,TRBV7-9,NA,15,TGTGCCAGCAGCCCGCCGGGACAGGGTCAAGAGACCCAGTACTTC,CASSPPGQGQETQYF
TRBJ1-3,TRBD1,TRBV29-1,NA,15,TGCAGCGTCGGGACAGGGGGCGCGTATGGAAACACCATATATTTT,CSVGTGGAYGNTIYF
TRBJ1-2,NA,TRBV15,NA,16,TGTGCCACCAGCAGAGATTTGGGGCAGGGGATCTATGGCTACACCTTC,CATSRDLGQGIYGYTF
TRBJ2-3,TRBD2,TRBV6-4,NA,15,TGTGCCAGCAGCCCTCACGCGGGAGAAACAGATACGCAGTATTTT,CASSPHAGETDTQYF
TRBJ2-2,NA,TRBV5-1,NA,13,TGCGCCAGCAGCCCCGTTGAGATCGGGGAGCTGTTTTTT,CASSPVEIGELFF
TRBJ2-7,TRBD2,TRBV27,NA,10,TGTGTAGCGGGGGACTACGAGCAGTACTTC,CVAGDYEQYF
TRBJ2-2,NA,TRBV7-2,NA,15,TGTGCCAGCAGCTTAGTCGGCGGAAACACCGGGGAGCTGTTTTTT,CASSLVGGNTGELFF
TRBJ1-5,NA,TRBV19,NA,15,TGTGCCAGTAGTTCGGACTCGGGGAGCAATCAGCCCCAGCATTTT,CASSSDSGSNQPQHF
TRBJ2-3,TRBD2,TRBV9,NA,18,TGTGCCAGCAGCGTTGGGACTAGCGGGCCCGCGGGGAAAGATACGCAGTATTTT,CASSVGTSGPAGKDTQYF
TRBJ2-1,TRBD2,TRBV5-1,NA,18,TGCGCCAGCAGCTTGGGACCCGGGACTAGCGGCTCCTACAATGAGCAGTTCTTC,CASSLGPGTSGSYNEQFF
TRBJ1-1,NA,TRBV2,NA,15,TGTGCCAGCAGTGAAGGAAGGGGTTTGAACACTGAAGCTTTCTTT,CASSEGRGLNTEAFF
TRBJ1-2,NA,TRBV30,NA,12,TGTGCCTGGAGACAGGGATCCTATGGCTACACCTTC,CAWRQGSYGYTF
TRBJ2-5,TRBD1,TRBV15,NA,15,TGTGCCACCAGCAGAGGACAGGGTAGTGCGGAGACCCAGTACTTC,CATSRGQGSAETQYF
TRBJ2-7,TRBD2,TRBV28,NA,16,TGTGCCAGCAGTACAACGGGGACTAGCGGGAGTTACGAGCAGTACTTC,CASSTTGTSGSYEQYF
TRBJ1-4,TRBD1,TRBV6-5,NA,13,TGTGCCAGCAGTCGGACAGGGCCTGAAAAACTGTTTTTT,CASSRTGPEKLFF
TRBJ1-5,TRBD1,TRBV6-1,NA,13,TGTGCCAGCAGTGATACAGGGGCCCAGCCCCAGCATTTT,CASSDTGAQPQHF
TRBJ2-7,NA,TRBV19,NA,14,TGTGCCAGTAGTAAGGCGGGACTCCCGGGGGAGCAGTACTTC,CASSKAGLPGEQYF
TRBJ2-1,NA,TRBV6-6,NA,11,TGTGCCAGCAGTTACGGGACAGAGCAGTTCTTC,CASSYGTEQFF
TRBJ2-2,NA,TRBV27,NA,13,TGTGCCAGCAGCCAACAGCCCACCGGGGAGCTGTTTTTT,CASSQQPTGELFF
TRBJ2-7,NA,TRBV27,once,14,TGTGCCAGCAGTTTCACTCCGATTGTCTACGAGCAGTACTTC,CASSFTPIVYEQYF
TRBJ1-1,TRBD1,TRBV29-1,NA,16,TGCAGCGCTCCCCCCCCTGGACAGGGAAGGATCACTGAAGCTTTCTTT,CSAPPPGQGRITEAFF